Included here is one T cell receptor (beta chain) sequence, with context. Its target is not known. This record comes from a study of T cell responses to AZD1222 COVID-19 vaccine. The repertoire was sequenced with immunoSEQ multiplex PCR; TCRdb's copy has only in-frame clones and lacks some. The sample includes around 120,000 clones, roughly 89% seen only once; the top ten take 11%. The CDR3 sequence is 13 residues long. V lost 2 bases and J lost 4, with 9 bases in between. Germline CDR1 MNHEY, CDR2 SVGEGT. Study-wide points: Along spike, vaccine-associated CD4 TCRs were found throughout, with dominance at 160-218 and 743-854. Researchers took repertoire samples only after the peak T cell response had come. The sample set comprised mostly white British donors with more females, and clonal diversity was possibly underestimated. Spike-specific TCR breadth and depth both grew after two AZD1222 doses.

This TCR was sampled from an adult in good health. J is TRBJ2-7 and V is TRBV6-2 or TRBV6-3; maybe TRBD2 (6 bases). This specimen was peripheral blood, taken on day 0 of MenACWY control vaccination. The CDR3 sequence: CASSYAGLYEQYF. DNA of the CDR3: TGTGCCAGCAGTTACGCGGGACTTTACGAGCAGTACTTC.